The 7 T cell receptor beta chains below come from one sample, sequenced in a study of long-term antiretroviral therapy in people with HIV. The run of the v3.0 immunoSEQ assay was at survey level. TCRdb's copy holds only in-frame clones and misses some; the assay was immunoSEQ multiplex PCR. In the table there are about 21,000 clones, approximately 81% of which are singletons. The sample here was unsorted PBMCs, taken 0.1 years before starting antiretroviral therapy. These receptor sequences come from a man in his forties with HIV.

The chain combines TRBV2 with TRBJ2-1, with 9 bases identical to TRBD1. V was clipped by 11 bases and J by 9 bases; unmatched bases: 17. Per germline, CDR1 SNHLY and CDR2 FYNNEI. This CDR3 is built from 15 residues. This chain's CDR3 is CAWYWPGQGVREQFF. CDR3 DNA sequence: TGTGCCTGGTATTGGCCGGGACAGGGCGTCCGTGAGCAGTTCTTC.

The chain recombines TRBV28 with TRBJ2-7; D unresolved. The V and J ends lost 1 base and 3 bases respectively, with 4 bases between them. Germline loops: CDR1 MDHEN, CDR2 SYDVKM. This CDR3 has 12 residues. CDR3: CASSLSNYEQYF. The CDR3 DNA reads TGTGCCAGCAGTTTATCTAACTACGAGCAGTACTTC.

V is TRBV5-6 and J is TRBJ2-7; possible D gene TRBD2, 5 bases. The CDR3 is made up of 15 amino acids. V lost 2 bases and J lost 1, with 13 bases in between. Looked up from germline, CDR1 is SGHDT and CDR2 is YYEEEE. CDR3: CASSLAGLKSYEQYF. The CDR3 DNA reads as TGTGCCAGCAGCTTAGCTGGACTTAAATCCTACGAGCAGTACTTC.

The gene calls are TRBV7-9 and TRBJ2-4, with a tentative D call TRBD1 (6 bases). Trimming took 7 bases from V and 9 from J, leaving 19 bases between them. The germline CDR1 and CDR2 sequences are SEHNR and FQNEAQ (reference sequence). The CDR3 extends over 14 amino acids. CDR3 loop: CASTPTQGKRIQYF. The CDR3 region has the DNA TGTGCCAGCACGCCAACCCAGGGGAAGCGCATTCAGTACTTC.

J is TRBJ2-1 and V is TRBV2, with TRBD1 identical over 9 bases. The V gene's germline CDR1 is SNHLY and CDR2 FYNNEI. CDR3 length: 15 amino acids. The V segment lost 5 bases and the J segment 5 bases; nucleotides outside the gene matches: 7. CDR3 DNA: TGTGCCAGCAGTCATCCGGGACAGGGCGACAATGAGCAGTTCTTC. This encodes CASSHPGQGDNEQFF.

The rearrangement joins TRBV18 to TRBJ1-1; TRBD1 matches at 8 bases. V gave up 4 bases and J gave up 3 bases; unmatched junction bases: 7. This CDR3 is 15 amino acids long. CDR1 and CDR2 from the germline V gene are KGHSH and LQKENI. CDR3 in DNA: TGTGCCAGCTCACTGGGACAGGCAGGAGACACTGAAGCTTTCTTT. This codes for CASSLGQAGDTEAFF.

The chain has TRBV4-3 and TRBJ2-2; the match to TRBD2 covers 10 bases. The CDR3 runs 18 residues. V lost 1 base and J lost 3; bases outside the gene matches: 8. Germline values: CDR1 LGHNA, CDR2 YSLEER. The CDR3 sequence: CASSQASGGARDTGELFF. The CDR3 nucleotides are TGCGCCAGCAGCCAAGCAAGCGGGGGGGCCCGGGACACCGGGGAGCTGTTTTTT.